This T cell receptor (beta chain) was recorded in a study of monozygotic twins with inflammatory bowel disease. Each CDR3 protein gets one entry in TCRdb, which reprocessed the 5' RACE reads and gives no DNA. With under 200,000 distinct CDR3 sequences in the sample, the ten largest clones hold 2% to 3%. Germline V gene data show CDR1 as MNHEY and CDR2 as SVGEGT. The CDR3 spans 15 residues. The receptor was isolated from a human donor with ulcerative colitis or Crohn's disease, or a healthy co-twin of an affected twin (not recorded which). The chain uses TRBV6-2 or TRBV6-3 and TRBJ1-1. The sample comprised blood. The chain's CDR3 is CASSYSPRLNTEAFF.